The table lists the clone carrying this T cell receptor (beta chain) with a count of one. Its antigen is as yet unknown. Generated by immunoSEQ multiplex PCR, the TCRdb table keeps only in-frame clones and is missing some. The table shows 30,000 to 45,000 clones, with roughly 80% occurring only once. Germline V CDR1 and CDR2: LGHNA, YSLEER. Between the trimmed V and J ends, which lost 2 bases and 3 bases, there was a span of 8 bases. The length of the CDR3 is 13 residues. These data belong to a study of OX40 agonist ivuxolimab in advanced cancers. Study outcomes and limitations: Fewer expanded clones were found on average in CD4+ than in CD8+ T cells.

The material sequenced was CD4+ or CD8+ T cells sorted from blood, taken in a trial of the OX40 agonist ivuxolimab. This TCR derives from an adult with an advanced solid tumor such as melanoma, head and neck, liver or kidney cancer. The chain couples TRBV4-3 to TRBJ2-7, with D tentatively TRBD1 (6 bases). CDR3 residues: CASSQTQGYEQYF. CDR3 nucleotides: TGCGCCAGCAGCCAAACACAGGGCTACGAGCAGTACTTC.